This T cell receptor beta chain was retrieved from a study of CXCR3-negative and CXCR3-positive naive CD8 T cells. This clonotype ranks as medium-sized (0.01 to 0.1%) in terms of frequency. The CDR3 runs 13 residues. Germline values: CDR1 SGHDN, CDR2 FVKESK. The study made its TRB cDNA libraries by 5' RACE, adding UMI labels. TCRdb re-called the 5' RACE reads; one entry per CDR3 protein, DNA not given. This sample contains 35,000 to 45,000 distinct CDR3 sequences. The chain has TRBV14 and TRBJ2-7; TCRdb's D gene call, TRBD2, goes unchecked for lack of DNA. Material for sequencing was naive CXCR3- CD8+ T cells from blood. Described subset: CD45RO-CCR7+CD27+CD95- naive CD8+ T cells lacking CXCR3 (TNR3-). The TCR originated in a human donor in good health. Some clones in this sample may be carry-over from other donors' samples. The CDR3 loop is CASSAGPPYEQYF.